This note documents a single T cell receptor (beta chain) sequence. At least 6 micrograms of total RNA were extracted per sample. The data belong to a study of blood T cells in healthy people across ages. Study-wide context: About one barcoded beta molecule per two T cells was the capture yield of template switching.

The V gene's germline CDR1 is DFQATT and CDR2 SNEGSKA (reference sequence). The ends were cut back, 1 base at V and 1 base at J, with 11 bases in the middle. The CDR3 spans 14 residues. Together with a sample-barcoded 5' primer, a J-beta primer mix was included in a second PCR lasting about 6 to 11 cycles. Researchers report that a template-switch adaptor with 12 random nucleotides tagged each cDNA molecule. One entry per CDR3 protein, called by TCRdb with MiXCR from the 5' RACE reads. Here the sample spans roughly 800,000 distinct CDR3 sequences, roughly 25% being singletons. This sample was shared with a second study, whose subject was T cells of mothers and their children. As that report states: Every mother produced more than 8.5 million TCR beta CDR3 reads, whereas every child provided around 3 million.

The V call is TRBV20-1, the J call TRBJ2-7; D ambiguous. The sample taken for sequencing was blood. The clonotype was recovered from a boy younger than 18 in good health. The CDR3 DNA sequence: TGCAGTGCTAGAGGGGCGTCAAGATCCTACGAGCAGTACTTC. It is translated as CSARGASRSYEQYF.